This T cell receptor (beta chain) was sequenced in a study of blood T cell repertoires in COVID-19. Looking at the study overall: The United States, Italy and Spain supplied acute and convalescent COVID-19 samples. PBMCs, B-cell-depleted T cells, or T cells provided the cDNA or gDNA that made up the material.

The germline V gene has CDR1 MNHEY and CDR2 SMNVEV (reference sequence). This CDR3 contains 16 residues. With 4 bases removed from V and 0 bases from J, the gap between germline ends came to 14 bases. Study processing details: Researchers report that nucleated cell counts were estimated from reference gene primer amplification. Assay: immunoSEQ multiplex PCR; the TCRdb copy retains only in-frame clones and omits some. Clonal size and the V and J genes are those of that table, whereas D and trimming came from the DNA. In the table there are about 160,000 clones, 80% to 95% of which are singletons. This TCR derives from a woman in her fifties or sixties with acute or convalescent COVID-19. The specimen was peripheral blood. V usage is TRBV27 and J usage is TRBJ2-3; tentative D call: TRBD1 (5 bases). CDR3 nucleotide sequence: TGTGCCAGCAGTTCTTTCCTCAGACAGAGCACAGATACGCAGTATTTT. As protein: CASSSFLRQSTDTQYF.